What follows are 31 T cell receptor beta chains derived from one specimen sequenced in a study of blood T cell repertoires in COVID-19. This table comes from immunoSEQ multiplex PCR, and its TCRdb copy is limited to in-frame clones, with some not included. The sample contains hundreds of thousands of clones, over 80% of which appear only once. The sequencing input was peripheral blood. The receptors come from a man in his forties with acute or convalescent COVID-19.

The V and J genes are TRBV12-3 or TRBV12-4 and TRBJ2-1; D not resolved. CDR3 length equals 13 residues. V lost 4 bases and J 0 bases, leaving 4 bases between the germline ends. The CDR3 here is CASSSPSYNEQFF. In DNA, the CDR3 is TGTGCCAGCAGTTCTCCCTCCTACAATGAGCAGTTCTTC.

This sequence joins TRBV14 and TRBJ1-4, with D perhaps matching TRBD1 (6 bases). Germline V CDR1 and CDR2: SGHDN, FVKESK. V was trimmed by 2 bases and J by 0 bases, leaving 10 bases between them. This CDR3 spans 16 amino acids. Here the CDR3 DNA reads TGTGCCAGCAGCCAAACAGGGTGGGCAACTAATGAAAAACTGTTTTTT. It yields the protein CASSQTGWATNEKLFF.

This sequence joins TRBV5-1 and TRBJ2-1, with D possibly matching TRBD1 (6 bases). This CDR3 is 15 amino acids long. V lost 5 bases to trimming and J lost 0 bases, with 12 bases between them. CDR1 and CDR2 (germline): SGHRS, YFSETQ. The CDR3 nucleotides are TGCGCCAGCAGTCAGGGGAACCCCTCCTACAATGAGCAGTTCTTC. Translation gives CASSQGNPSYNEQFF.

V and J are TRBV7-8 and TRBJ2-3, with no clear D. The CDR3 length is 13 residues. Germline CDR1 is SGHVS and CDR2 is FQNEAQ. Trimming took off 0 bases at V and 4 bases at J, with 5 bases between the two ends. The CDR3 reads CASSLAGPDTQYF. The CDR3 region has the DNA TGTGCCAGCAGCTTAGCGGGCCCAGATACGCAGTATTTT.

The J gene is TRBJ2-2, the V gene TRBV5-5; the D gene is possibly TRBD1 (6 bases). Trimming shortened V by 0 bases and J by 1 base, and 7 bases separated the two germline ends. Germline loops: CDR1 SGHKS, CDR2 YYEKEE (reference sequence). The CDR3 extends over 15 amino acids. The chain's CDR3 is CASSLDRVNTGELFF. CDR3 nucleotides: TGTGCCAGCAGCTTGGACAGGGTGAACACCGGGGAGCTGTTTTTT.

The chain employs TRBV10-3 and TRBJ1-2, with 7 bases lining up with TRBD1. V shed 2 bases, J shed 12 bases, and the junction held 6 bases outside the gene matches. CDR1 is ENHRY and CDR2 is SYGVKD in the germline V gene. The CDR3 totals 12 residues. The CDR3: CAISEPDRDHTF. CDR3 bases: TGTGCCATCAGTGAGCCCGACAGGGACCACACCTTC.

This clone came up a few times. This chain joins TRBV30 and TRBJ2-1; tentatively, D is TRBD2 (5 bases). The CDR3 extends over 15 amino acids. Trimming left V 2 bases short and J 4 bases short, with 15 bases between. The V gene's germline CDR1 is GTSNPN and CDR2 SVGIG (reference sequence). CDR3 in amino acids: CAWSPLGAEYNEQFF. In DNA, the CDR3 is TGTGCCTGGAGTCCCTTGGGAGCGGAGTACAATGAGCAGTTCTTC.

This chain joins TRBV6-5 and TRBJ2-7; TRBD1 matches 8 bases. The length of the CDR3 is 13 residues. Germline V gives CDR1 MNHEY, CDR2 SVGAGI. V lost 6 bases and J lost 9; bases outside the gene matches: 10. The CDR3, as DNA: TGTGCCAGCAGGGACAGGGCCCGTGAGGGGCAGTACTTC. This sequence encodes CASRDRAREGQYF.

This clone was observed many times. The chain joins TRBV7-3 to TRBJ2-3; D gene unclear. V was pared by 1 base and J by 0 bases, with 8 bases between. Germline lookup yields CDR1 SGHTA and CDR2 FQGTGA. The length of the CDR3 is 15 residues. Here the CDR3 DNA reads TGTGCCAGCAGCTTAATGTCAGGTAGCACAGATACGCAGTATTTT. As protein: CASSLMSGSTDTQYF.

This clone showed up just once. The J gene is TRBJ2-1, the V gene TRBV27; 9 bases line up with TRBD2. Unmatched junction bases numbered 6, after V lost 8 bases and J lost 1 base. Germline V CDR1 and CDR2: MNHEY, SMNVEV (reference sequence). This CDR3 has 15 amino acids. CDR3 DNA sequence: TGTGCCAGCCTACCCCTAGCGGGATCCTACAATGAGCAGTTCTTC. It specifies CASLPLAGSYNEQFF.

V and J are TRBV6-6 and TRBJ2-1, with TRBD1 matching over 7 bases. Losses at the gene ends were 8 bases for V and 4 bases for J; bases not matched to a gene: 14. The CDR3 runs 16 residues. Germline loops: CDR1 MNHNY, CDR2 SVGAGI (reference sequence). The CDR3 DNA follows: TGTGCCAGCCGACGAAAACAGGGGTCAATTTACAATGAGCAGTTCTTC. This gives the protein CASRRKQGSIYNEQFF.

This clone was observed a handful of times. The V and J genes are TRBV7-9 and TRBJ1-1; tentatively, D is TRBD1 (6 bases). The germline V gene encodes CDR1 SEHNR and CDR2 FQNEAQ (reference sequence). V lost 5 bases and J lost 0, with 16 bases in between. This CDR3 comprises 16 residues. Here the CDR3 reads CASSGKTGLMNTEAFF. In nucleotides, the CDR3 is TGTGCCAGCAGCGGTAAAACAGGGCTTATGAACACTGAAGCTTTCTTT.

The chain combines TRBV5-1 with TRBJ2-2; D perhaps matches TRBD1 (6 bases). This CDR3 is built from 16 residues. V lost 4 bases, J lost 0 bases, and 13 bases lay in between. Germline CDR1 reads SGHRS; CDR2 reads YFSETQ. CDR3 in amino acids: CASSLRQVANTGELFF. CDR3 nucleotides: TGCGCCAGCAGCCTAAGACAGGTCGCGAACACCGGGGAGCTGTTTTTT.

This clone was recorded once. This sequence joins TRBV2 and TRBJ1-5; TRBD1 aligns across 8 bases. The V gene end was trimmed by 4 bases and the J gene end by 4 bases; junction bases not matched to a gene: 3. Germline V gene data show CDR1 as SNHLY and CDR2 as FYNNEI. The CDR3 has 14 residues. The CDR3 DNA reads TGTGCCAGCAGTGGGACAGGGTTTAATCAGCCCCAGCATTTT. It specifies CASSGTGFNQPQHF.

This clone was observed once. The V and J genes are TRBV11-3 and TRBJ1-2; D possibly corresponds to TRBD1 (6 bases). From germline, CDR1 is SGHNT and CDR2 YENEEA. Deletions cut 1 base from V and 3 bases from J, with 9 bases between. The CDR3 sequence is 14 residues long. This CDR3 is CASSLGPGDYGYTF. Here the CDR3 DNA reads TGTGCCAGCAGCTTAGGTCCAGGGGACTATGGCTACACCTTC.

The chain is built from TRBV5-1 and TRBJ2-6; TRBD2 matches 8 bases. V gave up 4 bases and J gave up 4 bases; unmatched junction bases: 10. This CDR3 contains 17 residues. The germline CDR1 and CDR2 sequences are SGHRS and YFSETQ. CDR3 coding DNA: TGCGCCAGCAGCGGAAGCTTAGCGGGGTCGGGGGCCAACGTCCTGACTTTC. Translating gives CASSGSLAGSGANVLTF.

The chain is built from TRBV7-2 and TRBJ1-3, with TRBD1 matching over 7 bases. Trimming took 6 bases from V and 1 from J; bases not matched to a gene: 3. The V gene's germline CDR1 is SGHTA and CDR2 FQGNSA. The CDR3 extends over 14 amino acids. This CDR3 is CASSQTGSGNTIYF. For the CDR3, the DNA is TGTGCCAGCAGTCAGACAGGGTCTGGAAACACCATATATTTT.

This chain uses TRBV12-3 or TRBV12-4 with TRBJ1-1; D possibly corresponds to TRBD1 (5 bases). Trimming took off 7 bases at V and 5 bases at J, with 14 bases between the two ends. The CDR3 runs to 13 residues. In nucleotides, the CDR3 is TGTGCCAGCATGTCGCAGGGTGGGACTGAAGCTTTCTTT. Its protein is CASMSQGGTEAFF.

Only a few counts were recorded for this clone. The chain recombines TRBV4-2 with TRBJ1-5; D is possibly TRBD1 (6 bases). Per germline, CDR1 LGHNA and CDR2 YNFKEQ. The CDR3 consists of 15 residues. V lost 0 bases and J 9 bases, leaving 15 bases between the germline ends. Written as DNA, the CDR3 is TGTGCCAGCAGCCAAGAACCCCAGGGGAGTCGGCCCCAGCATTTT. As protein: CASSQEPQGSRPQHF.

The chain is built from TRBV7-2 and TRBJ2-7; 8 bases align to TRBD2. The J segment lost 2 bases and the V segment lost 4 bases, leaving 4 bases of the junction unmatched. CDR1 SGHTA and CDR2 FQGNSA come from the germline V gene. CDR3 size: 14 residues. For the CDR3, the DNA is TGTGCCAGCAGCTCGTCGGGAGGGGCCTACGAGCAGTACTTC. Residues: CASSSSGGAYEQYF.

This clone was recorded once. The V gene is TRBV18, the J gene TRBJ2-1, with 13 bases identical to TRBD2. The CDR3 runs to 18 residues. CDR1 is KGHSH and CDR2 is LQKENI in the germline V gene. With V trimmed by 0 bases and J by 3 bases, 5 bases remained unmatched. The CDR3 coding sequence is TGTGCCAGCTCACCACCGCGTAGGACTAGCGGGAGCTACAATGAGCAGTTCTTC. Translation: CASSPPRRTSGSYNEQFF.

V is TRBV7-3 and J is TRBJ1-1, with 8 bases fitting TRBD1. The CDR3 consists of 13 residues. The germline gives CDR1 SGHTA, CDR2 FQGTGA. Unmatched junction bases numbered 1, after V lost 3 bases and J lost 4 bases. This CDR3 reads CASSFDRGTEAFF. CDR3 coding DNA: TGTGCCAGCAGCTTTGACAGGGGCACTGAAGCTTTCTTT.

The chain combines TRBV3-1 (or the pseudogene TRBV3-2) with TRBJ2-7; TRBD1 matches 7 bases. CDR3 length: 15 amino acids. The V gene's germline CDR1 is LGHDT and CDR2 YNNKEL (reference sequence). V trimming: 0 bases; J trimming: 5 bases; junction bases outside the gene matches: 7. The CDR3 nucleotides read TGTGCCAGCAGCCAAGATGCCAGGGGGACGGACGAGCAGTACTTC. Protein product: CASSQDARGTDEQYF.

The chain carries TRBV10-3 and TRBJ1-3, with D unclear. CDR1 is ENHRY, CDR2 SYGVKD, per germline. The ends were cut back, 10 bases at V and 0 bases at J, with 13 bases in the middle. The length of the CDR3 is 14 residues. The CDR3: CATLQTFSGNTIYF. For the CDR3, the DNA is TGTGCCACCCTACAGACGTTCTCTGGAAACACCATATATTTT.

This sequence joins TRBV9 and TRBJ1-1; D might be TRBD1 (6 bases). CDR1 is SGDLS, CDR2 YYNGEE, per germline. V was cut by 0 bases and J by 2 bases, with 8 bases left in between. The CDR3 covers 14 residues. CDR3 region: CASSVAGDNTEAFF. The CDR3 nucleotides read TGTGCCAGCAGCGTAGCAGGGGATAACACTGAAGCTTTCTTT.

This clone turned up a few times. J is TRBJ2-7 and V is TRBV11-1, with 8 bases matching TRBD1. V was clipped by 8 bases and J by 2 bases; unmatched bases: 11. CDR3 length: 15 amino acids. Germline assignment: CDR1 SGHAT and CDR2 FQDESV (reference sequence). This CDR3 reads CASSQGAGGPYEQYF. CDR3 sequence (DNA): TGTGCCAGCTCCCAAGGGGCAGGGGGCCCCTACGAGCAGTACTTC.

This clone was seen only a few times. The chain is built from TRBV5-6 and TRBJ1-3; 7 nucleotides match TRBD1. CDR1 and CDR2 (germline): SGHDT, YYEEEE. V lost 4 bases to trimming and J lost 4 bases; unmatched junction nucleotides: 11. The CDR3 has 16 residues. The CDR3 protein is CASSLLQGIVGNTIYF. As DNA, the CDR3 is TGTGCCAGCAGCCTACTACAGGGGATAGTAGGAAACACCATATATTTT.

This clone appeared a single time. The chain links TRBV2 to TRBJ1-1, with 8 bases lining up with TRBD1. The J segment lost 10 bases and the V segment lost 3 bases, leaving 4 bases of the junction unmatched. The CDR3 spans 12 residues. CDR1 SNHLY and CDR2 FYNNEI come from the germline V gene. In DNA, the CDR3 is TGTGCCAGCAGTGAGAGGACAGGGAGAGCTTTCTTT. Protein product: CASSERTGRAFF.

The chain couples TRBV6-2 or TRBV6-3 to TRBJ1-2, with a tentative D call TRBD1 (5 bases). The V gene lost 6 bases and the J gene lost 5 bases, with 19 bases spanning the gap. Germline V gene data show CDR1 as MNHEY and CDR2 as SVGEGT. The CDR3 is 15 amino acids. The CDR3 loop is CASSSGEGRSYGYTF. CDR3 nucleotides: TGTGCCAGCAGCTCGGGAGAGGGACGTTCGTATGGCTACACCTTC.

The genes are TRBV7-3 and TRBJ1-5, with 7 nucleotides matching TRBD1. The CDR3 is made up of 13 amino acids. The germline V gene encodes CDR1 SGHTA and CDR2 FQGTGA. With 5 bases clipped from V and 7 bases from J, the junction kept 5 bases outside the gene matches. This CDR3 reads CASSRGRGQPQHF. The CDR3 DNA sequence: TGTGCCAGCAGCAGGGGGCGCGGGCAGCCCCAGCATTTT.

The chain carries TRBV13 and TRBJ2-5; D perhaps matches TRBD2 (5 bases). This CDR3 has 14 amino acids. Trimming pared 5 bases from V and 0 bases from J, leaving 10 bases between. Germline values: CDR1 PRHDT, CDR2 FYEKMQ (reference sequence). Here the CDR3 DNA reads TGTGCCAGCAGCCTGGGCGGGTACCAAGAGACCCAGTACTTC. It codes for CASSLGGYQETQYF.